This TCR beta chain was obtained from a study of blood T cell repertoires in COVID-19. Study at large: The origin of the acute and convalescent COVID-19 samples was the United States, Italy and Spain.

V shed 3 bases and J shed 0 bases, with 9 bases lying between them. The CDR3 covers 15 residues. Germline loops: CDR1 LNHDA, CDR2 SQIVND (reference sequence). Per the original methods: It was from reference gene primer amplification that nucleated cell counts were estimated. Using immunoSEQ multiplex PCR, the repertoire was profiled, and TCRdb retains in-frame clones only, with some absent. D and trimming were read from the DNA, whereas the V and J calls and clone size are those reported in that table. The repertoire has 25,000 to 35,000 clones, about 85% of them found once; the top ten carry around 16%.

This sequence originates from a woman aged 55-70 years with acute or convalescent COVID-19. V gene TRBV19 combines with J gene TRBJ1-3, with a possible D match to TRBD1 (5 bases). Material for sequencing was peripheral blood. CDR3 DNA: TGTGCCAGTAGTATCGCAGGGCACTCTGGAAACACCATATATTTT. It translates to CASSIAGHSGNTIYF.